This T cell receptor beta chain was found in a study of post-analysis software for immune sequencing data. The study's findings and limits: There were roughly five TRBV segments more frequent in patients than controls, and TRBV5-6, TRBV5-1 and TRBV20-1 were among them.

TCR beta cDNA libraries had unique molecular identifiers. TCRdb itself ran the PCR reads through MiXCR, one entry per CDR3 protein. The sample lists 550,000 to 700,000 distinct CDR3 sequences, around 44% occurring once. Germline V gene sequence: CDR1 SGHNT, CDR2 YYREEE (reference sequence). The CDR3 runs 12 residues. A remark on this clonotype: Its antigen is not identified.

The sample taken for sequencing was blood. V gene TRBV5-4 combines with J gene TRBJ2-4; 7 nucleotides agree with TRBD2. The J call may be in error: the DNA end matches TRBJ2-5 better. The receptor comes from a girl aged 10 to 17 with multiple sclerosis. The DNA for the CDR3 is TGTGCCAGCAGCAATAGCGGGGAGACCCAGTACTTC. Its protein product is CASSNSGETQYF.